This TCR beta chain was captured by sequencing in a study of blood T cell repertoires in COVID-19. In the study overall: Italy, Spain and the United States were the sources of the convalescent and acute COVID-19 samples. The analysed material was cDNA or gDNA that came from T cells, B-cell-depleted T cells, or PBMCs.

Per the study methods: Reference gene primer amplification yielded estimated nucleated cell counts. The table came from immunoSEQ multiplex PCR; TCRdb's copy has only in-frame clones and leaves some out. That table gives V, J and clone size, and the DNA gave D and trimming. Of more than 300,000 clones in the sample, roughly 86% were seen once. The sequence was collected from a woman aged 50 to 65 with acute or convalescent COVID-19. The sequencing input was peripheral blood.

CDR3 sequence reads: CASSTVTDTQYF. The CDR3 bases are TGTGCCAGCAGCACGGTCACAGATACGCAGTATTTT. This chain joins TRBV5-6 and TRBJ2-3; D gene unclear. The germline CDR1 and CDR2 sequences are SGHDT and YYEEEE. Trimming removed 4 bases from V and 2 bases from J, with 5 bases in between. The CDR3 loop spans 12 amino acids. The full variable domain, completed using reference TRBV5-6 and TRBJ2-3, is DAGVTQSPTHLIKTRGQQVTLRCSPKSGHDTVSWYQQALGQGPQFIFQYYEEEERQRGNFPDRFSGHQFPNYSSELNVNALLLGDSALYLCASSTVTDTQYFGPGTRLTVL.